This T cell receptor beta chain was recovered during a study of T cells in Graves' hyperthyroidism and ophthalmopathy. Study findings and constraints: Researchers found most expanded thyroid clonotypes above 0.001 in blood as well. By a 13 V-J model, ophthalmopathy was set apart from stable hyperthyroidism.

Amplified regions were TCR beta CDR3 sequences from RNA transcripts. Carried out on the TCR CDR3, a first-round RT-PCR used the HTBI primer set. TCRdb re-derived calls from the multiplex PCR reads in MiXCR, one entry per CDR3 protein. The sample has about 410,000 distinct CDR3 sequences, approximately 15% seen once. Comments on this clonotype: What it recognizes is unknown.

Sequencing was carried out using blood. The sequence derives from a woman aged 30 to 39 with Graves' ophthalmopathy.

The CDR3 spells CASRQSTQYF. The DNA for the CDR3 is TGTGCCAGCCGACAGTCTACGCAGTATTTT. V and J are TRBV6-1 and TRBJ2-3, with D possibly matching TRBD1 (5 bases). The CDR3 runs 10 residues. Germline CDR1 MNHNS, CDR2 SASEGT. V lost 8 bases and J lost 8, with 8 bases in between.